Following are 5 T cell receptor beta chains from one sample sequenced in a study of cytomegalovirus exposure and HLA in healthy donors. Sequencing was performed with immunoSEQ multiplex PCR; in TCRdb, only in-frame clones are kept and a portion is missing. The data contain about 240,000 clones, 85% to 90% of them singletons. Sequenced sample: PBMCs. Receptor source: a man between 18 and 29 years old in good health and CMV-seronegative.

The sample holds a few counts of this clone. This sequence joins TRBV30 and TRBJ1-6; D is possibly TRBD1 (6 bases). V was clipped by 4 bases and J by 7 bases, with 17 bases between them. This CDR3 comprises 15 residues. Germline CDR1 and CDR2: GTSNPN and SVGIG (reference sequence). The CDR3 reads CAWILTGAANSPLHF. The CDR3 nucleotides read TGTGCCTGGATACTGACAGGCGCTGCAAATTCACCCCTCCACTTT. Variable domain in full (rest from reference TRBV30 and TRBJ1-6): SQTIHQWPATLVQPVGSPLSLECTVEGTSNPNLYWYRQAAGRGLQLLFYSVGIGQISSEVPQNLSASRPQDRQFILSSKKLLLSDSGFYLCAWILTGAANSPLHFGNGTRLTVT.

The rearrangement links TRBV6-5 to TRBJ2-7, with D perhaps matching TRBD1 (6 bases). Looked up from germline, CDR1 is MNHEY and CDR2 is SVGAGI. Trimming removed 8 bases at V and 3 bases at J, with 11 bases between. The length of the CDR3 is 12 residues. The CDR3 nucleotides are TGTGCCAGCCGGGACAACCTCTACGAGCAGTACTTC. The encoded protein is CASRDNLYEQYF.

Comments on this clone: One end of the junction varies from germline; a read error may be responsible. CDR3 nucleotide sequence: TGTGCTAGCAGCTTAGAACGGGGGAGGGGTGAGCAGTTCTTC. Its translation: CASSLERGRGEQFF. V usage is TRBV7-7 and J usage is TRBJ2-1; 7 bases line up with TRBD2. The CDR3 length is 14 residues. Germline values: CDR1 SSHAT, CDR2 FNYEAQ (reference sequence). Combining the CDR3 with reference TRBV7-7 and TRBJ2-1 gives the whole variable domain GAGVSQSPRYKVTKRGQDVTLRCDPISSHATLYWYQQALGQGPEFLTYFNYEAQPDKSGLPSDRFSAERPEGSISTLTIQRTEQRDSAMYRCASSLERGRGEQFFGPGTRLTVL.

CDR3 in amino acids: CASSRAGRSSYNSPLHF. The CDR3 DNA reads TGTGCCAGCAGCCGGGCTGGGAGGAGCTCCTATAATTCACCCCTCCACTTT. The chain recombines TRBV5-4 with TRBJ1-6; D gene unclear. V dropped 4 bases and J dropped 0 bases, with 14 bases sitting between them. Looked up from germline, CDR1 is SGHNT and CDR2 is YYREEE (reference sequence). The CDR3 has 17 amino acids. Using reference TRBV5-4 and TRBJ1-6 for the parts outside the CDR3, the full variable domain is ETGVTQSPTHLIKTRGQQVTLRCSSQSGHNTVSWYQQALGQGPQFIFQYYREEENGRGNFPPRFSGLQFPNYSSELNVNALELDDSALYLCASSRAGRSSYNSPLHFGNGTRLTVT.

The chain recombines TRBV30 with TRBJ2-1; 10 bases align to TRBD2. Losses at the gene ends were 8 bases for V and 4 bases for J; bases not matched to a gene: 5. Germline CDR1 and CDR2: GTSNPN and SVGIG (reference sequence). The CDR3 totals 13 residues. In nucleotides, the CDR3 is TGTGCCGGACTAGCGGAAACATACAATGAGCAGTTCTTC. It codes for CAGLAETYNEQFF.